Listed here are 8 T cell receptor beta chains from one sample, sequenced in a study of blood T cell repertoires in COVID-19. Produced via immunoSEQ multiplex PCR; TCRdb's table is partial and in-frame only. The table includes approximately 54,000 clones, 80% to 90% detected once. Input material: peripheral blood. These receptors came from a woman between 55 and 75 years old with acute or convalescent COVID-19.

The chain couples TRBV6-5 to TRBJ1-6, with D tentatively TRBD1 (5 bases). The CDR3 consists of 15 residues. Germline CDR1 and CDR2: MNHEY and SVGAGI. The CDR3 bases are TGTGCTTCCTTATTAACAGGATTGATTAATTCACCCCTCCACTTT. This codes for CASLLTGLINSPLHF.

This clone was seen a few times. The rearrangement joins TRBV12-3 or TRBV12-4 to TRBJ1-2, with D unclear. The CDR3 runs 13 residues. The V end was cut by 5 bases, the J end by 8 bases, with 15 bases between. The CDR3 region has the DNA TGTGCCAGCAGTATCCAGGTTAGCGGCGGCTACACCTTC. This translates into CASSIQVSGGYTF.

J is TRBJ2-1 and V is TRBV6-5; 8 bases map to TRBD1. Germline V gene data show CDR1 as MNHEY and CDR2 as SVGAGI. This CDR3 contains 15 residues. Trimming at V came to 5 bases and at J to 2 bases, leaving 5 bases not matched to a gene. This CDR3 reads CASSTWTGPYNEQFF. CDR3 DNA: TGTGCCAGCAGTACTTGGACAGGGCCCTACAATGAGCAGTTCTTC.

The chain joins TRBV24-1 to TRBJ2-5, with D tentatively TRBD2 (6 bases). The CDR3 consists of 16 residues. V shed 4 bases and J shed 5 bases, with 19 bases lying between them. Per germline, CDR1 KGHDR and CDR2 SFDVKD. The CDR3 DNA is TGTGCCACCAGTGAGTACGGACGGGGGAATGCGGAGACCCAGTACTTC. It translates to CATSEYGRGNAETQYF.

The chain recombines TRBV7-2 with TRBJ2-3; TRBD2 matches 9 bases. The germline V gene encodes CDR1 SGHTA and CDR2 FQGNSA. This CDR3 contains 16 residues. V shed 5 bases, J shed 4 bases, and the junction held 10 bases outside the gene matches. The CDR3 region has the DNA TGTGCCAGCAGCGTAAAAAGAGGCGGGGGGGCAGATACGCAGTATTTT. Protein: CASSVKRGGGADTQYF.

The CDR3 region has the DNA TGTGCCAGCGGACAGGGGGCGTCGAAGACCCAGTACTTC. Its translation: CASGQGASKTQYF. The V gene is TRBV3-1 (or the pseudogene TRBV3-2), the J gene TRBJ2-5; 11 nucleotides align to TRBD1. CDR3 length: 13 amino acids. The germline gives CDR1 LGHDT, CDR2 YNNKEL (reference sequence). Losses at the gene ends were 8 bases for V and 6 bases for J; bases not matched to a gene: 5.

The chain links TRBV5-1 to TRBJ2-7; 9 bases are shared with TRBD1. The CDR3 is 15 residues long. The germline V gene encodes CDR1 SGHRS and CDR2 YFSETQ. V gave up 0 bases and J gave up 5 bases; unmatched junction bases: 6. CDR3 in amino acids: CASSLAGTGGNEQYF. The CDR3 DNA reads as TGCGCCAGCAGCTTGGCCGGAACAGGGGGCAACGAGCAGTACTTC.

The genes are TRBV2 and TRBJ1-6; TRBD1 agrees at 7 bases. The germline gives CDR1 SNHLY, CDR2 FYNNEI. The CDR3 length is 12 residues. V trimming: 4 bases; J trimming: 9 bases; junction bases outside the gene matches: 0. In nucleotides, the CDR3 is TGTGCCAGCAGTGGGGACAGTTCACCCCTCCACTTT. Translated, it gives CASSGDSSPLHF. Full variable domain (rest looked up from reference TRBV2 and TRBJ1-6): EPEVTQTPSHQVTQMGQEVILRCVPISNHLYFYWYRQILGQKVEFLVSFYNNEISEKSEIFDDQFSVERPDGSNFTLKIRSTKLEDSAMYFCASSGDSSPLHFGNGTRLTVT.